This T cell receptor beta chain was identified during a study of control samples from healthy donors and cancer patients. CDR3 length: 16 amino acids. With V trimmed by 0 bases and J by 7 bases, 8 bases remained unmatched. Germline V gene sequence: CDR1 LGHDT, CDR2 YNNKEL (reference sequence). The method was immunoSEQ multiplex PCR; TCRdb's version includes in-frame clones alone and lacks a portion of them. The table shows roughly 32,000 clones, with more than 85% occurring only once. This TCR was sampled from a woman aged 40 to 50 with lung cancer. The sequenced material came from PBMCs. This chain uses TRBV3-1 (or the pseudogene TRBV3-2) with TRBJ1-5; TRBD1 matches 8 bases. The CDR3: CASSQDLTGGGQPQHF. Here the CDR3 DNA reads TGTGCCAGCAGCCAAGATCTTACAGGGGGAGGGCAGCCCCAGCATTTT.